This T cell receptor (beta chain) is drawn from a study of cytomegalovirus exposure and HLA in healthy donors. Notes on the study in general: Apparent HLA restriction characterized most CMV-associated TCR beta chains in a later analysis. With DRB1 most and HLA-C fewest, TCR association rates differed between HLA loci in a later analysis.

Primers for the PCR totalled 60 Vbeta and 13 Jbeta. The repertoire was sequenced with immunoSEQ multiplex PCR; TCRdb's copy has only in-frame clones and lacks some. Its table records about 47,000 clones. Concerning this clone: Its matching antigen is unknown.

Material: PBMCs. The clonotype comes from a male donor in good health and CMV-seronegative.

CDR3 residues: CASSDLGQGVTEAFF. The CDR3 DNA reads as TGTGCCAGCAGCGATCTCGGACAGGGGGTCACTGAAGCTTTCTTT. V usage is TRBV7-3 and J usage is TRBJ1-1, with TRBD1 identical over 10 bases. V was clipped by 5 bases and J by 4 bases; unmatched bases: 7. The CDR3 totals 15 residues. The germline V gene encodes CDR1 SGHTA and CDR2 FQGTGA.